This T cell receptor (beta chain) was found in a study of cytomegalovirus exposure and HLA in healthy donors. The CDR3 is made up of 15 amino acids. Germline V gives CDR1 SGHDT, CDR2 YYEEEE. With 4 bases clipped from V and 7 bases from J, the junction kept 12 bases outside the gene matches. The study's findings and limits: CMV antigen specificity was confirmed in vitro for three CMV-associated chains. The likely explanation for a cluster of highly shared sequence variants was sequencing artifact.

PCR employed 60 Vbeta and 13 Jbeta primers. Sequencing was performed with immunoSEQ multiplex PCR; in TCRdb, only in-frame clones are kept and a portion is missing. The sample carries about 160,000 clones, roughly 80% recorded once. As regards this clone: The target antigen is unknown.

The chain links TRBV5-6 to TRBJ2-3; 7 nucleotides line up with TRBD1. The sequenced material came from PBMCs. The origin of this receptor is a male donor in good health and CMV-seropositive. CDR3 loop: CASSPGTVSVNTQYF. DNA of the CDR3: TGTGCCAGCAGCCCCGGGACAGTGTCGGTAAATACGCAGTATTTT.